The 17 T cell receptor beta chains given below trace back to one sample, sequenced in a study of cytotoxic CD8 clonotypes in ibrutinib-treated CLL listed by TCRdb under 2021. The intended sense of this specimen's time point label: approximately 11 months on ibrutinib. The library was made by the immunoSEQ multiplex PCR assay. The table was pulled from immuneACCESS by TCRdb, which kept in-frame rearrangements only. Such tables lose some clones; where checked, under half of the loss comes from unresolved V genes, and the rest has no known cause. In this sample the table shows more than 140,000 clones, about 80% of which occur a single time. About 27% of the sample belongs to the ten largest clones. The starting material was PBMCs, obtained after 12 months of ibrutinib treatment. The receptors were gathered from a human donor with chronic lymphocytic leukemia.

The chain combines TRBV9 with TRBJ2-7; possibly TRBD1 for D (6 bases). Germline V gives CDR1 SGDLS, CDR2 YYNGEE. This CDR3 comprises 15 residues. Trimming shortened V by 4 bases and J by 5 bases, and 19 bases separated the two germline ends. The CDR3 reads CASSFTGTRGDEQYF. The CDR3, as DNA: TGTGCCAGCAGCTTCACAGGGACAAGAGGCGACGAGCAGTACTTC.

The V and J genes are TRBV7-3 and TRBJ2-1; 11 positions agree with TRBD2. The germline V gene has CDR1 SGHTA and CDR2 FQGTGA. The length of the CDR3 is 17 residues. J was trimmed by 0 bases and V by 2 bases; bases with no gene match: 3. DNA of the CDR3: TGTGCCAGCAGCTTAGGGACTAGCGGCTTCTCCTACAATGAGCAGTTCTTC. The encoded protein is CASSLGTSGFSYNEQFF. The whole variable domain, remainder taken from reference TRBV7-3 and TRBJ2-1, is GAGVSQTPSNKVTEKGKYVELRCDPISGHTALYWYRQSLGQGPEFLIYFQGTGAADDSGLPNDRFFAVRPEGSVSTLKIQRTERGDSAVYLCASSLGTSGFSYNEQFFGPGTRLTVL.

This chain connects TRBV29-1 to TRBJ1-2, with a weak D call TRBD1 (5 bases). Germline CDR1 and CDR2: SQVTM and ANQGSEA. The CDR3 covers 11 residues. The V gene lost 3 bases and the J gene lost 8 bases, with 10 bases spanning the gap. The chain's CDR3 is CSVEGRPGYTF. DNA for the CDR3: TGCAGCGTTGAGGGGCGACCAGGCTACACCTTC.

This clone was picked up a small number of times. The chain recombines TRBV6-1 with TRBJ1-6; 8 positions match TRBD1. This CDR3 has 14 amino acids. With 2 bases clipped from V and 8 bases from J, the junction kept 2 bases outside the gene matches. Per the germline V gene, CDR1 is MNHNS and CDR2 is SASEGT. Written as DNA, the CDR3 is TGTGCCAGCAGTGAATTACAGGGGGATTCACCCCTCCACTTT. Protein: CASSELQGDSPLHF.

The chain joins TRBV7-9 to TRBJ2-3; D not certain. V lost 7 bases, J lost 3 bases, and 20 bases lay in between. In germline, CDR1 is SEHNR, CDR2 FQNEAQ (reference sequence). The CDR3 runs 16 residues. CDR3: CASTLLTPMTTDTQYF. The DNA for the CDR3 is TGTGCCAGCACTTTATTAACACCCATGACTACAGATACGCAGTATTTT.

The V call is TRBV7-9, the J call TRBJ2-3; D ambiguous. CDR1 and CDR2 (germline): SEHNR, FQNEAQ (reference sequence). V dropped 2 bases and J dropped 4 bases, with 19 bases sitting between them. This CDR3 is built from 17 residues. CDR3 coding DNA: TGTGCCAGCAGCTTACCCGGTCCGGGCGCGACCCCAGATACGCAGTATTTT. It encodes CASSLPGPGATPDTQYF.

There are a few counts of this clone. This chain connects TRBV30 to TRBJ2-1; TRBD1 agrees at 9 bases. From germline, CDR1 is GTSNPN and CDR2 SVGIG (reference sequence). The junction had 15 bases not matched to a gene; V was cut back by 3 bases and J by 6 bases. This CDR3 contains 17 residues. CDR3 region: CAWSRDRGQGFGNEQFF. The CDR3 nucleotides read TGTGCCTGGAGCCGAGACCGGGGACAGGGATTCGGCAATGAGCAGTTCTTC.

The rearrangement joins TRBV5-6 to TRBJ1-1; D is ambiguous. CDR1 is SGHDT, CDR2 YYEEEE, per germline. CDR3 size: 16 residues. V lost 0 bases, J lost 5 bases, and 17 bases lay in between. The CDR3, as DNA: TGTGCCAGCAGCTTGGCCTTCGGGGTCGGAGGGACTGAAGCTTTCTTT. It encodes CASSLAFGVGGTEAFF. The variable domain in full, completed from reference TRBV5-6 and TRBJ1-1, reads DAGVTQSPTHLIKTRGQQVTLRCSPKSGHDTVSWYQQALGQGPQFIFQYYEEEERQRGNFPDRFSGHQFPNYSSELNVNALLLGDSALYLCASSLAFGVGGTEAFFGQGTRLTVV.

The rearrangement uses TRBV19 and TRBJ1-3, with 12 bases identical to TRBD1. Looked up from germline, CDR1 is LNHDA and CDR2 is SQIVND (reference sequence). The CDR3 loop spans 19 amino acids. J lost 0 bases, V lost 6 bases, and 12 bases had no gene match. The DNA of the CDR3 is TGTGCCAGTAGCAACCCCACGCCGGGACAGGGGGCCTCTGGAAACACCATATATTTT. Its translation is CASSNPTPGQGASGNTIYF.

The chain has TRBV28 and TRBJ1-2; D call uncertain. V lost 6 bases, J lost 5 bases, and 10 bases lay in between. The germline V gene has CDR1 MDHEN and CDR2 SYDVKM. The CDR3 spans 12 residues. The CDR3 loop is CASSSDLYGYTF. As DNA, the CDR3 is TGTGCCAGCAGCAGTGACCTATATGGCTACACCTTC.

The V gene is TRBV7-3, the J gene TRBJ2-3; no firm D call. Trimming shortened V by 2 bases and J by 0 bases, and 6 bases separated the two germline ends. From germline, CDR1 is SGHTA and CDR2 FQGTGA. The CDR3 sequence is 14 residues long. CDR3 residues: CASSLSASTDTQYF. CDR3 coding DNA: TGTGCCAGCAGCTTATCGGCTAGCACAGATACGCAGTATTTT.

The rearrangement links TRBV9 to TRBJ2-7; D call uncertain. Trimming removed 0 bases from V and 0 bases from J, with 1 base in between. The CDR3 consists of 12 residues. The V gene's germline CDR1 is SGDLS and CDR2 YYNGEE. The CDR3 here is CASSVVSYEQYF. The CDR3 DNA reads TGTGCCAGCAGCGTAGTCTCCTACGAGCAGTACTTC.

This clone was detected only once. The chain links TRBV27 to TRBJ1-5; 9 nucleotides line up with TRBD1. V shed 2 bases and J 3 bases; nucleotides not matched to a gene: 5. This CDR3 is built from 16 residues. Germline loops: CDR1 MNHEY, CDR2 SMNVEV (reference sequence). CDR3 sequence reads: CASSLEGTGINQPQHF. The CDR3 DNA sequence: TGTGCCAGCAGTTTAGAGGGGACAGGGATCAATCAGCCCCAGCATTTT.

Written as DNA, the CDR3 is TGTGCCAGCAGTCCCCAGACAGGGGGGGGAGAGACCCAGTACTTC. It encodes CASSPQTGGGETQYF. This rearrangement joins TRBV14 to TRBJ2-5; TRBD1 matches 9 bases. This CDR3 is 15 amino acids long. Germline V gene lookup returns CDR1 SGHDN and CDR2 FVKESK. The trim removed 6 bases at V and 4 bases at J, leaving 9 bases unmatched.

This rearrangement joins TRBV19 to TRBJ1-5, with TRBD1 identical over 9 bases. CDR1 and CDR2 (germline): LNHDA, SQIVND (reference sequence). V lost 0 bases to trimming and J lost 6 bases; unmatched junction nucleotides: 6. The CDR3 covers 16 residues. CDR3 nucleotides: TGTGCCAGTAGTATAGAATCCGGGACAGGGCTTCAGCCCCAGCATTTT. Translated, it gives CASSIESGTGLQPQHF.

The CDR3 loop is CASSYHRDSNYEQYF. The CDR3 nucleotides are TGTGCCAGCAGTTACCACCGGGACAGTAACTACGAGCAGTACTTC. The genes are TRBV6-5 and TRBJ2-7; 7 bases agree with TRBD1. This CDR3 comprises 15 residues. V shed 2 bases and J 3 bases; nucleotides not matched to a gene: 7. The germline gives CDR1 MNHEY, CDR2 SVGAGI.

The table lists this clone with many counts. The chain couples TRBV7-9 to TRBJ2-7; 9 nucleotides match TRBD1. CDR3 size: 14 residues. In germline, CDR1 is SEHNR, CDR2 FQNEAQ (reference sequence). V was clipped by 3 bases and J by 6 bases; unmatched bases: 6. CDR3 in amino acids: CASSFSDRGREQYF. The CDR3 DNA sequence: TGTGCCAGCAGCTTCTCGGACAGGGGCCGCGAGCAGTACTTC.